This passage covers 24 T cell receptor beta chains from one sample sequenced in a study of siplizumab effects on memory and regulatory T cells. Some clones are missing from TCRdb's copy, which holds only in-frame ones; the method was immunoSEQ multiplex PCR. The data contain 90,000 to 95,000 clones, 93% of them singletons. The sequenced material came from CD8+ T cells sorted from blood. The receptors stem from a human donor in good health.

The gene calls are TRBV30 and TRBJ1-2; D may be TRBD1 (6 bases). Germline CDR1 reads GTSNPN; CDR2 reads SVGIG (reference sequence). With 5 bases removed from V and 4 bases from J, the gap between germline ends came to 17 bases. The CDR3 sequence is 14 residues long. Here the CDR3 reads CAWDMGRGSYGYTF. CDR3 coding DNA: TGTGCCTGGGATATGGGCAGGGGATCCTATGGCTACACCTTC.

The chain links TRBV4-3 to TRBJ2-2, with D perhaps matching TRBD1 (5 bases). CDR1 LGHNA and CDR2 YSLEER come from the germline V gene. The CDR3 has 16 amino acids. Trimming left V 0 bases short and J 1 base short, with 9 bases between. CDR3 nucleotides: TGCGCCAGCAGCCAAGATGGGGCGAGGAACACCGGGGAGCTGTTTTTT. It is translated as CASSQDGARNTGELFF.

The chain combines TRBV9 with TRBJ2-7, with a possible D match to TRBD2 (6 bases). Germline CDR1 is SGDLS and CDR2 is YYNGEE. The CDR3 spans 15 residues. V was cut by 0 bases and J by 0 bases, with 10 bases left in between. In DNA, the CDR3 is TGTGCCAGCAGCGTAGCTGGCGGGAACTCCTACGAGCAGTACTTC. This translates into CASSVAGGNSYEQYF.

The chain links TRBV6-1 to TRBJ1-1; TRBD1 matches at 11 bases. Unmatched junction bases numbered 8, after V lost 4 bases and J lost 4 bases. The CDR3 runs to 16 residues. The germline CDR1 and CDR2 sequences are MNHNS and SASEGT. CDR3 in DNA: TGTGCCAGCAGTGCGAACGGACAGGGGGCGGGCACTGAAGCTTTCTTT. Its translation: CASSANGQGAGTEAFF.

The chain carries TRBV27 and TRBJ2-7, with 7 bases aligning to TRBD2. Germline V gives CDR1 MNHEY, CDR2 SMNVEV (reference sequence). V trimming: 6 bases; J trimming: 2 bases; junction bases outside the gene matches: 7. The CDR3 is made up of 14 amino acids. Here the CDR3 DNA reads TGTGCCAGCAGCTTGGGAGGGGAGGCCTACGAGCAGTACTTC. Translation: CASSLGGEAYEQYF.

This chain joins TRBV7-9 and TRBJ1-2; no reliable D call. V was trimmed by 5 bases and J by 4 bases, leaving 20 bases between them. Germline V gene data show CDR1 as SEHNR and CDR2 as FQNEAQ (reference sequence). This CDR3 spans 16 amino acids. This chain's CDR3 is CASSPPYGSRLYGYTF. In nucleotides, the CDR3 is TGTGCCAGCAGCCCACCGTATGGGTCCCGTCTCTATGGCTACACCTTC.

V usage is TRBV7-8 and J usage is TRBJ1-5; 9 positions agree with TRBD1. The V segment lost 4 bases and the J segment 7 bases; nucleotides outside the gene matches: 2. The CDR3 totals 13 residues. Germline V gene sequence: CDR1 SGHVS, CDR2 FQNEAQ. CDR3 sequence reads: CASSSDRGQPQHF. DNA of the CDR3: TGTGCCAGCAGCTCGGACAGGGGACAGCCCCAGCATTTT.

This sequence joins TRBV7-9 and TRBJ1-2, with TRBD1 as a possible D gene (6 bases). V was trimmed by 5 bases and J by 6 bases, leaving 19 bases between them. The CDR3 length is 15 residues. Germline V gene lookup returns CDR1 SEHNR and CDR2 FQNEAQ (reference sequence). In DNA, the CDR3 is TGTGCCAGCAGCCAGGGCGGCAGGGGAAAAGATGGCTACACCTTC. Its translation: CASSQGGRGKDGYTF.

This chain links TRBV4-3 with TRBJ2-7, with D maybe TRBD2 (5 bases). The ends were cut back, 0 bases at V and 7 bases at J, with 10 bases in the middle. CDR1 and CDR2 from the germline V gene are LGHNA and YSLEER. The CDR3 totals 13 residues. The CDR3 nucleotides read TGCGCCAGCAGCCAAGAAGACCGAGGGGAGCAGTACTTC. Translating it yields CASSQEDRGEQYF.

The V and J genes are TRBV5-1 and TRBJ2-5; maybe TRBD1 (5 bases). The J call may be incorrect, as the DNA end agrees better with TRBJ2-7. Germline values: CDR1 SGHRS, CDR2 YFSETQ. The CDR3 contains 18 residues. This CDR3 reads CASSRSPDKGFADYEQYF. DNA of the CDR3: TGCGCCAGCAGCCGATCCCCCGACAAGGGGTTTGCAGACTACGAGCAGTACTTC.

This chain links TRBV7-8 with TRBJ2-7; 12 nucleotides agree with TRBD2. CDR3 length equals 18 residues. J lost 1 base, V lost 5 bases, and 12 bases had no gene match. The germline CDR1 and CDR2 sequences are SGHVS and FQNEAQ. The CDR3 DNA sequence: TGTGCCAGCAGCCTATCCTCCGGGACTAGCGGGCCTTCCTACGAGCAGTACTTC. Its translation: CASSLSSGTSGPSYEQYF.

The chain joins TRBV2 to TRBJ2-7; 9 bases are shared with TRBD1. Germline trimming cut 7 bases from V and 4 bases from J; bases unmatched to any gene: 8. CDR1 is SNHLY, CDR2 FYNNEI, per germline. CDR3 length equals 14 residues. The CDR3 here is CASIEDRGSYEQYF. DNA for the CDR3: TGTGCCAGCATCGAGGACAGGGGATCATACGAGCAGTACTTC.

The chain combines TRBV7-2 with TRBJ1-1; TRBD1 might be the D (5 bases). V lost 1 base, J lost 5 bases, and 14 bases lay in between. Per the germline V gene, CDR1 is SGHTA and CDR2 is FQGNSA. The CDR3 extends over 15 amino acids. This CDR3 reads CASSLGPGWGTEAFF. CDR3 nucleotides: TGTGCCAGCAGCTTAGGCCCGGGTTGGGGGACTGAAGCTTTCTTT.

The chain joins TRBV4-3 to TRBJ2-7; weak D call: TRBD1 (6 bases). The CDR3 loop spans 16 amino acids. Trimming took 0 bases from V and 2 from J, leaving 14 bases between them. CDR1 LGHNA and CDR2 YSLEER come from the germline V gene. The CDR3 region has the DNA TGCGCCAGCAGCCAAGATGAGGGGGACACTACCTACGAGCAGTACTTC. Its translation is CASSQDEGDTTYEQYF.

The rearrangement uses TRBV11-2 and TRBJ2-2, with 7 bases fitting TRBD2. Germline V gene data show CDR1 as SGHAT and CDR2 as FQNNGV. With V trimmed by 5 bases and J by 4 bases, 1 base remained unmatched. CDR3 length equals 13 residues. CDR3 loop: CASSGGVTGELFF. The CDR3 DNA reads as TGTGCCAGCAGCGGGGGGGTCACCGGGGAGCTGTTTTTT. Using reference TRBV11-2 and TRBJ2-2 for the parts outside the CDR3, the full variable domain is EAGVAQSPRYKIIEKRQSVAFWCNPISGHATLYWYQQILGQGPKLLIQFQNNGVVDDSQLPKDRFSAERLKGVDSTLKIQPAKLEDSAVYLCASSGGVTGELFFGEGSRLTVL.

This clone was seen just once. The rearrangement joins TRBV6-5 to TRBJ1-5; 9 bases line up with TRBD1. V trimming: 8 bases; J trimming: 6 bases; junction bases outside the gene matches: 8. The CDR3 runs 14 residues. Germline loops: CDR1 MNHEY, CDR2 SVGAGI. For the CDR3, the DNA is TGTGCCAGCGGGTGGACAGGGGAAGGTCAGCCCCAGCATTTT. This codes for CASGWTGEGQPQHF.

J is TRBJ2-5 and V is TRBV30; TRBD2 matches 10 bases. CDR1 and CDR2 from the germline V gene are GTSNPN and SVGIG (reference sequence). V lost 7 bases, J lost 4 bases, and 12 bases stayed unmatched. The CDR3 extends over 15 amino acids. The CDR3, as DNA: TGTGCCTACGAGGCTAGCGGGAGAAGATTAGAGACCCAGTACTTC. Translation gives CAYEASGRRLETQYF. Supplemented by reference TRBV30 and TRBJ2-5, the full variable domain reads SQTIHQWPATLVQPVGSPLSLECTVEGTSNPNLYWYRQAAGRGLQLLFYSVGIGQISSEVPQNLSASRPQDRQFILSSKKLLLSDSGFYLCAYEASGRRLETQYFGPGTRLLVL.

This clone was observed once. CDR3 protein: CASTDGQGTDTQYF. For the CDR3, the DNA is TGTGCCAGCACCGATGGACAGGGCACAGATACGCAGTATTTT. The V and J genes are TRBV5-4 and TRBJ2-3; 7 bases align to TRBD1. V lost 6 bases, J lost 1 base, and 5 bases stayed unmatched. In germline, CDR1 is SGHNT, CDR2 YYREEE (reference sequence). The length of the CDR3 is 14 residues. Full variable domain (outside the CDR3, taken from reference TRBV5-4 and TRBJ2-3): ETGVTQSPTHLIKTRGQQVTLRCSSQSGHNTVSWYQQALGQGPQFIFQYYREEENGRGNFPPRFSGLQFPNYSSELNVNALELDDSALYLCASTDGQGTDTQYFGPGTRLTVL.

This clone was found a few times. The CDR3 DNA sequence: TGTGCCAGCAGTGGTTCGGGACAGCTCACCTATGGCTACACCTTC. It specifies CASSGSGQLTYGYTF. The chain links TRBV2 to TRBJ1-2; 7 bases fit TRBD1. The CDR3 has 15 residues. Per the germline V gene, CDR1 is SNHLY and CDR2 is FYNNEI. Trimming removed 4 bases from V and 4 bases from J; junction bases left unmatched: 9.

V and J are TRBV19 and TRBJ1-6, with D possibly being TRBD1 (5 bases). The CDR3 loop spans 16 amino acids. Germline values: CDR1 LNHDA, CDR2 SQIVND (reference sequence). V was trimmed by 1 base and J by 8 bases, leaving 15 bases between them. The CDR3 region has the DNA TGTGCCAGTAGTATAGTCGGTCGGGGCGTGGATTCACCCCTCCACTTT. Its protein product is CASSIVGRGVDSPLHF. Based on the CDR3 plus reference TRBV19 and TRBJ1-6, the full variable domain is DGGITQSPKYLFRKEGQNVTLSCEQNLNHDAMYWYRQDPGQGLRLIYYSQIVNDFQKGDIAEGYSVSREKKESFPLTVTSAQKNPTAFYLCASSIVGRGVDSPLHFGNGTRLTVT.

The chain combines TRBV11-2 with TRBJ2-5; D gene ambiguous. This CDR3 comprises 15 residues. V was shortened by 0 bases and J by 0 bases, with 8 bases between the two germline ends. Germline loops: CDR1 SGHAT, CDR2 FQNNGV. CDR3 coding DNA: TGTGCCAGCAGCTTAGATCCGGAGTACCAAGAGACCCAGTACTTC. Amino acids: CASSLDPEYQETQYF.

The J gene is TRBJ2-1, the V gene TRBV7-9, with 13 bases matching TRBD2. The CDR3 has 16 residues. With 1 base clipped from V and 7 bases from J, the junction kept 4 bases outside the gene matches. Germline V gene lookup returns CDR1 SEHNR and CDR2 FQNEAQ (reference sequence). The CDR3 coding sequence is TGTGCCAGCAGCTTAGAAGGACTAGCGGGAGCGAATGAGCAGTTCTTC. It codes for CASSLEGLAGANEQFF.

The CDR3 DNA reads TGTGCCAGCTCACCAAGCGGGGAGGGCAATCAGCCCCAGCATTTT. Protein: CASSPSGEGNQPQHF. The V call is TRBV18, the J call TRBJ1-5; unclear D gene. Germline V CDR1 and CDR2: KGHSH, LQKENI. The CDR3 has 15 residues. Trimming stripped 2 bases from V and 2 bases from J, with 10 bases between.

This rearrangement joins TRBV27 to TRBJ2-3; D is unclear. V was cut by 2 bases and J by 0 bases, with 6 bases left in between. Germline V gives CDR1 MNHEY, CDR2 SMNVEV (reference sequence). CDR3 length: 14 residues. CDR3 loop: CASSLIESTDTQYF. CDR3 DNA: TGTGCCAGCAGTTTAATAGAAAGCACAGATACGCAGTATTTT.